This note documents a single TCR beta chain sequence. These data belong to a study of blood T cell repertoires in COVID-19. On the study more broadly: Sources were T cells, B-cell-depleted T cells, or PBMCs; the material itself was cDNA or gDNA.

The table came from immunoSEQ multiplex PCR; TCRdb's copy has only in-frame clones and leaves some out. The sample has 340,000 or so clones, 65% to 90% seen once; the top ten hold around 4.4%. The V gene end was trimmed by 4 bases and the J gene end by 4 bases; junction bases not matched to a gene: 6. CDR1 and CDR2 from the germline V gene are MNHNS and SASEGT. CDR3 length: 16 amino acids. Participants reported their clinical history, and cohort assignment relied on those reports. This TCR came from a woman aged 35 to 49 with acute COVID-19. The rearrangement links TRBV6-1 to TRBJ1-4; TRBD1 matches at 10 bases. Material: PBMCs or T cells enriched from blood (not recorded which). The CDR3 protein is CASSGDWTGGNEKLFF. DNA of the CDR3: TGTGCCAGCAGTGGGGACTGGACAGGGGGTAATGAAAAACTGTTTTTT.